What follows are 29 T cell receptor beta chains derived from one specimen sequenced in a study of blood T cell repertoires in COVID-19. TCRdb keeps only in-frame clones here, not all; method: immunoSEQ multiplex PCR. The sample carries hundreds of thousands of clones, roughly 83% recorded once. Sequencing input: peripheral blood. The receptors here all came from a woman of 80 years or more with acute or convalescent COVID-19.

The gene calls are TRBV27 and TRBJ2-7, with D perhaps TRBD1 (6 bases). V lost 5 bases, J lost 3 bases, and 20 bases lay in between. This CDR3 spans 16 amino acids. Germline V gene data show CDR1 as MNHEY and CDR2 as SMNVEV (reference sequence). CDR3 nucleotide sequence: TGTGCCAGCAGTATATTAACAGGGAACGGTTTCTACGAGCAGTACTTC. Encoded protein: CASSILTGNGFYEQYF.

As for this clone: This same CDR3 is encoded by further DNA sequences in the sample. This sequence joins TRBV5-1 and TRBJ2-1; D is possibly TRBD1 (5 bases). Germline V gene sequence: CDR1 SGHRS, CDR2 YFSETQ. The CDR3 sequence is 16 residues long. V was shortened by 0 bases and J by 0 bases, with 10 bases between the two germline ends. The CDR3 reads CASSLGQGSSYNEQFF. The CDR3 region has the DNA TGCGCCAGCAGCTTGGGGCAGGGAAGCTCCTACAATGAGCAGTTCTTC.

CDR3 sequence (DNA): TGTGCCAGCAGTGAACCTGGAGGGGTAGGTGGCTACACCTTC. It is translated as CASSEPGGVGGYTF. V and J are TRBV6-1 and TRBJ1-2, with D possibly TRBD1 on 5 matching bases. The germline V and J ends were trimmed by 2 bases and 7 bases, with 14 bases remaining between them. The CDR3 spans 14 residues. Germline assignment: CDR1 MNHNS and CDR2 SASEGT.

The genes are TRBV11-2 and TRBJ2-3; TRBD2 matches 11 bases. The ends lost 4 bases at V and 5 bases at J; junction bases unmatched: 11. This CDR3 is built from 17 residues. Germline V gene lookup returns CDR1 SGHAT and CDR2 FQNNGV. The CDR3 DNA sequence: TGTGCCAGCAGCTCCGGACTTAGCGGGGGGGCGGGAGATACGCAGTATTTT. Its protein is CASSSGLSGGAGDTQYF.

V and J are TRBV12-3 or TRBV12-4 and TRBJ2-5, with unresolved D. The CDR3 consists of 13 residues. V gave up 5 bases and J gave up 5 bases, with 12 bases separating them. Here the CDR3 DNA reads TGTGCCAGCAGTCGACGAGGAGCGGAGACCCAGTACTTC. This codes for CASSRRGAETQYF.

The chain couples TRBV7-9 to TRBJ2-2, with TRBD2 matching over 11 bases. Germline V gives CDR1 SEHNR, CDR2 FQNEAQ (reference sequence). The ends lost 5 bases at V and 6 bases at J; junction bases unmatched: 5. The CDR3 has 15 residues. CDR3 DNA: TGTGCCAGCAGCCTACTAGCGGGGGCCGCCGGGGAGCTGTTTTTT. The encoded protein is CASSLLAGAAGELFF. Full variable domain (missing parts from reference TRBV7-9 and TRBJ2-2): DTGVSQNPRHKITKRGQNVTFRCDPISEHNRLYWYRQTLGQGPEFLTYFQNEAQLEKSRLLSDRFSAERPKGSFSTLEIQRTEQGDSAMYLCASSLLAGAAGELFFGEGSRLTVL.

This chain links TRBV5-5 with TRBJ2-7; maybe TRBD1 (6 bases). From germline, CDR1 is SGHKS and CDR2 YYEKEE (reference sequence). V lost 0 bases to trimming and J lost 6 bases, with 13 bases between them. This CDR3 spans 14 amino acids. The CDR3, as DNA: TGTGCCAGCAGCTTGGAAGACAGGATCTCCGAGCAGTACTTC. Protein sequence: CASSLEDRISEQYF.

This sequence joins TRBV2 and TRBJ2-3; D is unclear. The CDR3 contains 15 residues. V lost 2 bases to trimming and J lost 1 base, with 10 bases between them. From germline, CDR1 is SNHLY and CDR2 FYNNEI. The CDR3 sequence is CASSETPAGTDTQYF. The CDR3 nucleotides read TGTGCCAGCAGTGAAACTCCGGCGGGCACAGATACGCAGTATTTT.

The chain recombines TRBV5-1 with TRBJ1-4, with D possibly being TRBD1 (6 bases). CDR1 SGHRS and CDR2 YFSETQ come from the germline V gene. Trimming cost V 0 bases and J 6 bases, with 9 bases left between them. The CDR3 is made up of 14 amino acids. The CDR3 sequence is CASSLERGYEKLFF. In DNA, the CDR3 is TGCGCCAGCAGCTTGGAAAGGGGGTATGAAAAACTGTTTTTT.

The rearrangement links TRBV18 to TRBJ1-5, with 7 nucleotides matching TRBD1. CDR3 length: 13 amino acids. Germline CDR1 and CDR2: KGHSH and LQKENI. V gave up 4 bases and J gave up 7 bases; unmatched junction bases: 4. The chain's CDR3 is CASSRDSWQPQHF. The DNA of the CDR3 is TGTGCCAGCTCACGGGACAGCTGGCAGCCCCAGCATTTT. The full variable domain, with the rest looked up from reference TRBV18 and TRBJ1-5, is NAGVMQNPRHLVRRRGQEARLRCSPMKGHSHVYWYRQLPEEGLKFMVYLQKENIIDESGMPKERFSAEFPKEGPSILRIQQVVRGDSAAYFCASSRDSWQPQHFGDGTRLSIL.

The chain joins TRBV19 to TRBJ2-1; the D gene is possibly TRBD1 (5 bases). The CDR3 is made up of 19 amino acids. The V end was cut by 7 bases, the J end by 0 bases, with 25 bases between. Germline assignment: CDR1 LNHDA and CDR2 SQIVND (reference sequence). In nucleotides, the CDR3 is TGTGCCAGTACCCCACCCAGGGTTTATCAGACGAGCTCCTACAATGAGCAGTTCTTC. This gives the protein CASTPPRVYQTSSYNEQFF.

There are a few counts of this clone. The genes are TRBV27 and TRBJ2-1; 11 bases align to TRBD2. Per the germline V gene, CDR1 is MNHEY and CDR2 is SMNVEV (reference sequence). J lost 6 bases, V lost 1 base, and 2 bases had no gene match. This CDR3 region has 15 residues. This CDR3 reads CASSLWLAGGNEQFF. CDR3 coding DNA: TGTGCCAGCAGTTTATGGCTAGCGGGGGGCAATGAGCAGTTCTTC.

The chain couples TRBV7-2 to TRBJ1-6; 9 bases agree with TRBD1. The germline gives CDR1 SGHTA, CDR2 FQGNSA. The CDR3 loop spans 15 amino acids. V dropped 4 bases and J dropped 7; count of bases not matched to a gene: 5. CDR3 sequence reads: CASSSRTGANSPLHF. CDR3 DNA: TGTGCCAGCAGCTCCAGGACAGGGGCCAATTCACCCCTCCACTTT.

The DNA of the CDR3 is TGCGCCAGCAGCCAAGATAGGGGGGGGGATACTGAAGCTTTCTTT. Encoded protein: CASSQDRGGDTEAFF. The chain recombines TRBV4-1 with TRBJ1-1; a possible D gene is TRBD1 (6 bases). V was cut by 0 bases and J by 5 bases, with 13 bases left in between. Per germline, CDR1 MGHRA and CDR2 YSYEKL. This CDR3 region has 15 residues.

The rearrangement uses TRBV19 and TRBJ1-5; 8 bases are shared with TRBD1. The CDR3 has 16 amino acids. The germline V gene has CDR1 LNHDA and CDR2 SQIVND (reference sequence). The V and J ends lost 3 bases and 2 bases, in that order; junction bases with no gene match: 6. The CDR3 DNA follows: TGTGCCAGTAGTATGGGGACAGGATTAGGCAATCAGCCCCAGCATTTT. It encodes CASSMGTGLGNQPQHF.

The CDR3: CASGRAGNQPQHF. The CDR3 DNA sequence: TGTGCCAGCGGCAGGGCGGGCAATCAGCCCCAGCATTTT. This chain links TRBV3-1 (or the pseudogene TRBV3-2) with TRBJ1-5; a possible D gene is TRBD1 (5 bases). The length of the CDR3 is 13 residues. CDR1 LGHDT and CDR2 YNNKEL come from the germline V gene (reference sequence). V was shortened by 8 bases and J by 2 bases, with 10 bases between the two germline ends.

V usage is TRBV5-1 and J usage is TRBJ1-6, with D perhaps matching TRBD1 (5 bases). The CDR3 runs 14 residues. Trimming stripped 0 bases from V and 14 bases from J, with 15 bases between. Germline values: CDR1 SGHRS, CDR2 YFSETQ. The CDR3, as DNA: TGCGCCAGCAGCTTGGAATGGGGGGTTTTAACCCTCCACTTT. Amino acids: CASSLEWGVLTLHF.

The chain links TRBV5-1 to TRBJ1-1; perhaps TRBD1 as D (6 bases). Trimming pared 4 bases from V and 7 bases from J, leaving 17 bases between. The V gene's germline CDR1 is SGHRS and CDR2 YFSETQ. This CDR3 is 14 amino acids long. The CDR3 loop reads CASSPSTGSREAFF. CDR3 sequence (DNA): TGCGCCAGCAGCCCTTCGACAGGTTCTCGTGAAGCTTTCTTT.

The gene calls are TRBV7-9 and TRBJ1-4; possibly TRBD1 for D (5 bases). V was clipped by 2 bases and J by 8 bases, with 12 bases between them. From germline, CDR1 is SEHNR and CDR2 FQNEAQ (reference sequence). The CDR3 contains 14 residues. CDR3 region: CASSLQGLEEKLFF. In DNA form, the CDR3 reads TGTGCCAGCAGCTTACAGGGTTTGGAGGAAAAACTGTTTTTT. Using reference TRBV7-9 and TRBJ1-4 for the parts outside the CDR3, the full variable domain is DTGVSQNPRHKITKRGQNVTFRCDPISEHNRLYWYRQTLGQGPEFLTYFQNEAQLEKSRLLSDRFSAERPKGSFSTLEIQRTEQGDSAMYLCASSLQGLEEKLFFGSGTQLSVL.

This chain joins TRBV6-5 and TRBJ1-6, with no clear D. The length of the CDR3 is 12 residues. Germline-derived CDR1 and CDR2 are MNHEY and SVGAGI. Trimming took off 7 bases at V and 10 bases at J, with 11 bases between the two ends. The CDR3 loop reads CASTVGRSPLHF. The CDR3, as DNA: TGTGCCAGCACCGTCGGGAGATCACCCCTCCACTTT.

This chain's CDR3 is CASSLPRDEQFF. CDR3 DNA: TGTGCCAGCAGCCTACCACGGGATGAGCAGTTCTTC. The chain carries TRBV5-6 and TRBJ2-1; D remains ambiguous. V dropped 4 bases and J dropped 8 bases, with 10 bases sitting between them. CDR3 size: 12 residues. Looked up from germline, CDR1 is SGHDT and CDR2 is YYEEEE.

This chain links TRBV27 with TRBJ2-4; D is possibly TRBD2 (5 bases). Trimming pared 5 bases from V and 8 bases from J, leaving 19 bases between. The CDR3 loop spans 15 amino acids. Germline CDR1 and CDR2: MNHEY and SMNVEV (reference sequence). The CDR3 nucleotides read TGTGCCAGCAGTAAAGGGCGGCAGGCCGGGGACATTCAGTACTTC. Translation: CASSKGRQAGDIQYF.

The count of this clone is one. This chain links TRBV7-6 with TRBJ1-5; 8 bases match TRBD1. CDR3 length: 15 amino acids. V trimming: 5 bases; J trimming: 3 bases; junction bases outside the gene matches: 6. Germline CDR1 is SGHVS and CDR2 is FNYEAQ. The CDR3 DNA follows: TGTGCCAGCAGCCAGGGGGCCGGGCTCAATCAGCCCCAGCATTTT. This translates into CASSQGAGLNQPQHF.

This clone was seen a handful of times. The same CDR3 also results from other DNA sequences found in this sample. This rearrangement joins TRBV3-1 (or the pseudogene TRBV3-2) to TRBJ2-7, with D perhaps matching TRBD2 (6 bases). Germline CDR1 reads LGHDT; CDR2 reads YNNKEL (reference sequence). Trimming cost V 2 bases and J 2 bases, with 7 bases left between them. CDR3 size: 13 residues. CDR3 region: CASSQSGAYEQYF. CDR3 sequence (DNA): TGTGCCAGCAGCCAATCGGGGGCCTACGAGCAGTACTTC.

The V and J genes are TRBV6-6 and TRBJ1-1; D remains ambiguous. Trimming took off 3 bases at V and 4 bases at J, with 18 bases between the two ends. The CDR3 is made up of 16 amino acids. Germline V gene lookup returns CDR1 MNHNY and CDR2 SVGAGI (reference sequence). The CDR3 DNA reads as TGTGCCAGCAGTTATGGTAGGGAGGCCACCGGCACTGAAGCTTTCTTT. This gives the protein CASSYGREATGTEAFF.

This chain connects TRBV5-5 to TRBJ1-1, with no clear D. The CDR3 spans 16 residues. Germline V gene sequence: CDR1 SGHKS, CDR2 YYEKEE (reference sequence). V was pared by 0 bases and J by 0 bases, with 12 bases between. CDR3 residues: CASSLVVGRMNTEAFF. CDR3 nucleotides: TGTGCCAGCAGCTTGGTTGTAGGGAGGATGAACACTGAAGCTTTCTTT.

CDR3 protein: CASSPVGTEQYF. CDR3 nucleotide sequence: TGCGCCAGCAGTCCCGTGGGGACTGAGCAGTACTTC. V gene TRBV5-1 combines with J gene TRBJ2-7, with a weak D call TRBD2 (6 bases). In germline, CDR1 is SGHRS, CDR2 YFSETQ. This CDR3 region has 12 residues. V shed 5 bases and J shed 7 bases, with 13 bases lying between them.

The chain recombines TRBV5-4 with TRBJ1-5; D call uncertain. Between the trimmed V and J ends, which lost 5 bases and 9 bases, there was a span of 21 bases. Germline CDR1 reads SGHNT; CDR2 reads YYREEE (reference sequence). The CDR3 totals 15 residues. The CDR3 DNA is TGTGCCAGCAGTACCAACACGGAAGCCCTAGGGCCCCAGCATTTT. Protein product: CASSTNTEALGPQHF.

The chain uses TRBV2 and TRBJ2-2, with D unclear. The CDR3 is made up of 15 amino acids. V was pared by 5 bases and J by 2 bases, with 12 bases between. Looked up from germline, CDR1 is SNHLY and CDR2 is FYNNEI. In nucleotides, the CDR3 is TGTGCCAGCAGTAAGGTCCCGACTAACACCGGGGAGCTGTTTTTT. Translating it yields CASSKVPTNTGELFF.